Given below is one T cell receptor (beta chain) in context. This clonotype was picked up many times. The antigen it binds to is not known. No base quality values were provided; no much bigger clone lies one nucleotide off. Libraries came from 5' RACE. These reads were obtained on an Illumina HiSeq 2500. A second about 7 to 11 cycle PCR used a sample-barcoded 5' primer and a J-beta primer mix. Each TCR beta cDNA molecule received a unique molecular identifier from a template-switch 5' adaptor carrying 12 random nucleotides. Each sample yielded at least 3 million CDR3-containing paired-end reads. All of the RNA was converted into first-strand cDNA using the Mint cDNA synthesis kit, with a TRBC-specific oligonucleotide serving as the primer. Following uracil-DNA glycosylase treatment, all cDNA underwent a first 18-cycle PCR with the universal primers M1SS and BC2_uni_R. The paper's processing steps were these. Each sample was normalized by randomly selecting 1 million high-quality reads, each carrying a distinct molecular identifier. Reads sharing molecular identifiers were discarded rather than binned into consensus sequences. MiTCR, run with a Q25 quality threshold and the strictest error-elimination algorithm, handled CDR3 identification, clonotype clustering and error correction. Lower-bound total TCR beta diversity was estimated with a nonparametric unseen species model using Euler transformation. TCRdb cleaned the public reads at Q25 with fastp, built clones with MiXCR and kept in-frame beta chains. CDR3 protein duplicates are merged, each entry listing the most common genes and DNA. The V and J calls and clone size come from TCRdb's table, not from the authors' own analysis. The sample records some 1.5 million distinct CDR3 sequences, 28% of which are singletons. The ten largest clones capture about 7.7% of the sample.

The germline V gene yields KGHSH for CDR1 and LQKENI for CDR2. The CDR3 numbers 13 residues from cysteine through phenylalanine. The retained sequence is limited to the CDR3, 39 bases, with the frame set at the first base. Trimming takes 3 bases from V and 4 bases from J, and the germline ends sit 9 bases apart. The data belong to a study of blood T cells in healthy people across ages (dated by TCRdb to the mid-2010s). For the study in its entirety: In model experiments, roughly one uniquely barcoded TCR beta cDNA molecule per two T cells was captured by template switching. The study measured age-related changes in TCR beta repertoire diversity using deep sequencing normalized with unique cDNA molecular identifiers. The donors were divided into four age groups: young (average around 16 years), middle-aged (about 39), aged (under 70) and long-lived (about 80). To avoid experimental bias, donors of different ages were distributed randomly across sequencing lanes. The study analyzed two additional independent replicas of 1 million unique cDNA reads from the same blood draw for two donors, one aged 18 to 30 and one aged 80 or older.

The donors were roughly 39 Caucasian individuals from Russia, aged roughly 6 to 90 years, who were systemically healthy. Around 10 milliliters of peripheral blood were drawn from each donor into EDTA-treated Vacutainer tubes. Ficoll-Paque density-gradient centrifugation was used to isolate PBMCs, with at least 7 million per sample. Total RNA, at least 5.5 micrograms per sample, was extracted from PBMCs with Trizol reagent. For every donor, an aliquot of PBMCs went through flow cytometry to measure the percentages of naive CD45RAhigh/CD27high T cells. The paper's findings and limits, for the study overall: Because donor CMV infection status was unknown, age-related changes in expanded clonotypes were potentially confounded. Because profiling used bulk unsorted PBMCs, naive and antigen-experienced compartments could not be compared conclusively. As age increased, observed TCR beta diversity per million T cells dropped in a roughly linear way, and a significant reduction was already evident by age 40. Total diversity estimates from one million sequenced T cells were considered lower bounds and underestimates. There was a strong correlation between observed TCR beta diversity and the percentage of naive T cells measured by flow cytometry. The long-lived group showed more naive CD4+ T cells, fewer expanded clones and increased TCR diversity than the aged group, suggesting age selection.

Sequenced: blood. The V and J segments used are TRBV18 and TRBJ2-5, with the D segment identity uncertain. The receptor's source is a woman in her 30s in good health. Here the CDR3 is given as CASSPEVGETQYF. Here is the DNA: TGTGCCAGCTCACCTGAAGTGGGAGAGACCCAGTACTTC.